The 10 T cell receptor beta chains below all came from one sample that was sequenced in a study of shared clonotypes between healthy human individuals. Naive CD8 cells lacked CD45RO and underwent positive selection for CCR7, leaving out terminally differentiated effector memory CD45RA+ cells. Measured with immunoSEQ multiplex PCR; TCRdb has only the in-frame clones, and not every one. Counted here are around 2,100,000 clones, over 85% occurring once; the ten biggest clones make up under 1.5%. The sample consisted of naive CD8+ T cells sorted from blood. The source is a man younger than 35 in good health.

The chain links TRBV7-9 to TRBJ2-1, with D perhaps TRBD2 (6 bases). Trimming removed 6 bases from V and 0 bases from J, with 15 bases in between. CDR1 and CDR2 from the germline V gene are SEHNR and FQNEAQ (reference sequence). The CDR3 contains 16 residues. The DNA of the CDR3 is TGTGCCAGCAGTCCAGCCACGGGGGACTCCTACAATGAGCAGTTCTTC. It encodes CASSPATGDSYNEQFF.

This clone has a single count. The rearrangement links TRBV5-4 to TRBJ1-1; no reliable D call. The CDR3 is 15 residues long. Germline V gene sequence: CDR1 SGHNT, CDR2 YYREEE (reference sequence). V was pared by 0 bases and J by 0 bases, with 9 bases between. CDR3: CASSLDMAMNTEAFF. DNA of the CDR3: TGTGCCAGCAGCTTGGACATGGCTATGAACACTGAAGCTTTCTTT.

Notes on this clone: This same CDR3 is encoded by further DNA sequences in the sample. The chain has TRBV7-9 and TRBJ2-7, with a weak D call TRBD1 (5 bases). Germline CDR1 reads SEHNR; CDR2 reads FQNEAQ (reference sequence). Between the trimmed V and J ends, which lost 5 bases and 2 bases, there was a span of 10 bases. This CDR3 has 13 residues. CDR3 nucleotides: TGTGCCAGCAGCCCACAGGAGACCTACGAGCAGTACTTC. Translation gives CASSPQETYEQYF.

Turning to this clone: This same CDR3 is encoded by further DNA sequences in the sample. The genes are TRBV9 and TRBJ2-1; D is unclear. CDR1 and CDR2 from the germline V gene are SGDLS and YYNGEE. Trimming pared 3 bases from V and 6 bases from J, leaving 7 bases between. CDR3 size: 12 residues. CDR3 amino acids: CASSASGNEQFF. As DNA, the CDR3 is TGTGCCAGCAGCGCATCCGGCAATGAGCAGTTCTTC.

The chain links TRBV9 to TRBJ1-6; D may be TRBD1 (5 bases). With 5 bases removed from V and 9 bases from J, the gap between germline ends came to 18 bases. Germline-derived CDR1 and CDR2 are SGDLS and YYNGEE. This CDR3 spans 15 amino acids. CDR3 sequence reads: CASSSQTDLISPLHF. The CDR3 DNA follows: TGTGCCAGCAGTTCCCAGACAGATCTGATTTCACCCCTCCACTTT.

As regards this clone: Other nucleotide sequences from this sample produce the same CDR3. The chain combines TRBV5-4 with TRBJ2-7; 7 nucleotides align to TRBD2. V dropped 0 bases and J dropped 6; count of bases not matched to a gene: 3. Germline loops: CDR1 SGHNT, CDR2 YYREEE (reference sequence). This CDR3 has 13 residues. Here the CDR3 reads CASSLAGGPEQYF. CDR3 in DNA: TGTGCCAGCAGCTTGGCGGGAGGCCCCGAGCAGTACTTC.

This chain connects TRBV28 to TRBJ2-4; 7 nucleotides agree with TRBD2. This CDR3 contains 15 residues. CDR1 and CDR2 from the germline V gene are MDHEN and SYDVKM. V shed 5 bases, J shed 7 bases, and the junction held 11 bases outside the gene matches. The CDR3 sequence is CASSPTGLGMNIQYF. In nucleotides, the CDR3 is TGTGCCAGCAGTCCTACCGGACTAGGAATGAACATTCAGTACTTC.

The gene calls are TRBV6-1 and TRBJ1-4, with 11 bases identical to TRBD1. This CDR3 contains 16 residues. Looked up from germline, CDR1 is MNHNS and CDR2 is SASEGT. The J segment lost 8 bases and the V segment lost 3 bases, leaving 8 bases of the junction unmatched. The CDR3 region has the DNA TGTGCCAGCAGTGAGCTGAGGACAGGGGGCAACGAAAAACTGTTTTTT. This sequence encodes CASSELRTGGNEKLFF.

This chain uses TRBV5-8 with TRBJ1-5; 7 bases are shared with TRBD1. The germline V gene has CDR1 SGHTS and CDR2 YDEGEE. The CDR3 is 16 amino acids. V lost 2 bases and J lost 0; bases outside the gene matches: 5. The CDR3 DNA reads TGTGCCAGCAGCTTAGGGACAGTAAATAGCAATCAGCCCCAGCATTTT. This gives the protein CASSLGTVNSNQPQHF.

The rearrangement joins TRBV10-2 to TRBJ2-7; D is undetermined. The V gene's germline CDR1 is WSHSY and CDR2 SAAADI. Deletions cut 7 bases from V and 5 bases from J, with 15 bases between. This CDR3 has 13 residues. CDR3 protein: CASMASLIHEQYF. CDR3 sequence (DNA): TGCGCCAGCATGGCTAGTCTCATCCACGAGCAGTACTTC.